The sequence of this T cell receptor (beta chain) was determined in a study of shared clonotypes between healthy human individuals. Clones were read by immunoSEQ multiplex PCR, and TCRdb kept only the in-frame ones, dropping some. Among around 1,900,000 clones listed, 85% to 95% were seen once. The naive CD8 subset, CD45RO-negative cells positively selected for CCR7, excluded terminally differentiated effector memory CD45RA+ cells. The V end was cut by 3 bases, the J end by 5 bases, with 8 bases between. This CDR3 region has 12 residues. Germline V gives CDR1 MDHEN, CDR2 SYDVKM. The source material was naive CD8+ T cells from PBMCs. The chain carries TRBV28 and TRBJ2-7; D is undetermined. The receptor was isolated from a man aged 18 to 35 in good health. Some clones in this sample may be carry-over from other donors' samples. The CDR3 here is CASSFGWDEQYF. CDR3 nucleotides: TGTGCCAGCAGTTTTGGTTGGGACGAGCAGTACTTC.